A selection of T cell receptor beta chains follows, all from one sample in a study of blood T cell repertoires in COVID-19. The data were produced by immunoSEQ multiplex PCR, yet TCRdb's version contains in-frame clones alone and is incomplete. The sample records 80,000 or so clones, roughly 90% being singletons. Sequences were obtained from peripheral blood. The receptor source for this set is a man between 45 and 60 years old with acute or convalescent COVID-19. Each CDR3 is given with its conserved first and last residue. D genes are given only for firm matches. Some rows mark clone size as missing; the rest say once, few, many or name a class of expanded clone.

clone size: NA; V gene: TRBV5-1; D gene: NA; J gene: TRBJ1-1; CDR3 protein: CASSLQVASTEAFF; CDR3 DNA: TGCGCCAGCAGCTTGCAGGTCGCGTCGACTGAAGCTTTCTTT
clone size: NA; V gene: TRBV24-1; D gene: NA; J gene: TRBJ1-5; CDR3 protein: CATSDDNSNQPQHF; CDR3 DNA: TGTGCCACCAGTGATGACAATAGCAATCAGCCCCAGCATTTT
clone size: once; V gene: TRBV10-2; D gene: TRBD1; J gene: TRBJ1-2; CDR3 protein: CASSGTGDYGYTF; CDR3 DNA: TGCGCCAGCAGTGGGACAGGGGACTATGGCTACACCTTC
clone size: once; V gene: TRBV9; D gene: TRBD1; J gene: TRBJ2-3; CDR3 protein: CASSVVQGALTDTQYF; CDR3 DNA: TGTGCCAGCAGCGTAGTCCAGGGGGCGCTTACAGATACGCAGTATTTT
clone size: NA; V gene: TRBV5-1; D gene: NA; J gene: TRBJ1-2; CDR3 protein: CASSLYREGTVGYTF; CDR3 DNA: TGCGCCAGCAGCTTGTATCGGGAGGGGACGGTCGGCTACACCTTC
clone size: NA; V gene: TRBV9; D gene: NA; J gene: TRBJ2-1; CDR3 protein: CASSYTASDYYNEQFF; CDR3 DNA: TGTGCCAGCAGCTACACGGCTAGCGATTACTACAATGAGCAGTTCTTC
clone size: NA; V gene: TRBV2; D gene: NA; J gene: TRBJ1-3; CDR3 protein: CASSEGGAGAGNTIYF; CDR3 DNA: TGTGCCAGCAGTGAAGGGGGCGCAGGGGCTGGAAACACCATATATTTT
clone size: NA; V gene: TRBV11-2; D gene: TRBD2; J gene: TRBJ2-2; CDR3 protein: CASSLVPSGTNTGELFF; CDR3 DNA: TGTGCCAGCAGCTTAGTACCTAGCGGGACGAACACCGGGGAGCTGTTTTTT
clone size: few; V gene: TRBV4-1; D gene: TRBD2; J gene: TRBJ2-7; CDR3 protein: CASSQEGTSGTKEQYF; CDR3 DNA: TGCGCCAGCAGCCAAGAGGGGACTAGCGGGACAAAAGAGCAGTACTTC
clone size: NA; V gene: TRBV2; D gene: TRBD1; J gene: TRBJ1-1; CDR3 protein: CASSPGQGVNTEAFF; CDR3 DNA: TGTGCCAGCAGTCCGGGACAGGGTGTGAACACTGAAGCTTTCTTT